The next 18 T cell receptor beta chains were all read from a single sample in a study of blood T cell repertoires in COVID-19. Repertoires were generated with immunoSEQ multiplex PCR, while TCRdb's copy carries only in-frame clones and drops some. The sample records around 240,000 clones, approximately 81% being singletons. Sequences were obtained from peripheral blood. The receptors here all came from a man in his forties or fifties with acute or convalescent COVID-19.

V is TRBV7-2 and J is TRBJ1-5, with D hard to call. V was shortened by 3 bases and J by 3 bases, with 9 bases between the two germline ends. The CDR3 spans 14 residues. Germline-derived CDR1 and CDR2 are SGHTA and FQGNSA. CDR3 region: CASSFIANNQPQHF. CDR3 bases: TGTGCCAGCAGCTTCATAGCAAACAATCAGCCCCAGCATTTT.

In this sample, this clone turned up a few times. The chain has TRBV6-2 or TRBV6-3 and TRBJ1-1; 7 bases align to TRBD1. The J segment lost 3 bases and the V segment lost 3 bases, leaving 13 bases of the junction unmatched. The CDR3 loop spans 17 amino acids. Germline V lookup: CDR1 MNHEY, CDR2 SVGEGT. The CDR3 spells CASSYVTGQPYDTEAFF. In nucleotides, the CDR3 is TGTGCCAGCAGTTATGTGACGGGACAGCCTTACGACACTGAAGCTTTCTTT.

This chain's CDR3 is CATLPPVTYNEQFF. CDR3 nucleotides: TGTGCCACCCTACCGCCGGTTACCTACAATGAGCAGTTCTTC. This chain uses TRBV2 with TRBJ2-1; D is unresolved. V gave up 10 bases and J gave up 2 bases, with 15 bases separating them. The germline CDR1 and CDR2 sequences are SNHLY and FYNNEI. There are 14 residues in the CDR3.

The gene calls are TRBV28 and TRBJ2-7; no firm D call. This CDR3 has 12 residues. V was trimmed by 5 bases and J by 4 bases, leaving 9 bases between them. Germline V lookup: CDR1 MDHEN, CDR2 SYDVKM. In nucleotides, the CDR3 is TGTGCCAGCAGTATCCAGATTTACGAGCAGTACTTC. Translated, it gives CASSIQIYEQYF.

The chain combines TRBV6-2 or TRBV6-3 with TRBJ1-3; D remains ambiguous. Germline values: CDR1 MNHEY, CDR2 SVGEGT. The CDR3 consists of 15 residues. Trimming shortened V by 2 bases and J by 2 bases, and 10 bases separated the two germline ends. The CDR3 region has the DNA TGTGCCAGCAGTTACGTCCCAGTTACTGGAAACACCATATATTTT. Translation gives CASSYVPVTGNTIYF.

The CDR3 DNA reads TGTGCCACCAGTGATTTGGCCAGGGGGCTCACCGGGGAGCTGTTTTTT. As protein: CATSDLARGLTGELFF. The chain joins TRBV24-1 to TRBJ2-2, with 8 bases identical to TRBD1. The CDR3 contains 16 residues. J lost 4 bases, V lost 0 bases, and 3 bases had no gene match. Per germline, CDR1 KGHDR and CDR2 SFDVKD.

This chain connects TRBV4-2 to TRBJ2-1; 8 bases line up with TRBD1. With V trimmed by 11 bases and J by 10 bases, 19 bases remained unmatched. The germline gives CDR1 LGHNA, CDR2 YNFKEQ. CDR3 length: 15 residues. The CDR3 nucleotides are TGTGCCTCCGCTCTAAACGGGCAGGGGGCGGAAGAGCAGTTCTTC. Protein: CASALNGQGAEEQFF.

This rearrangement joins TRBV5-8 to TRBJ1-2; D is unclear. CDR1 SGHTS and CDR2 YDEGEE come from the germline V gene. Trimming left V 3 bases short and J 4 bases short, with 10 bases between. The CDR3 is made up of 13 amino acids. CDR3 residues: CASSWRTSYGYTF. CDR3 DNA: TGTGCCAGCAGCTGGAGGACGTCCTATGGCTACACCTTC.

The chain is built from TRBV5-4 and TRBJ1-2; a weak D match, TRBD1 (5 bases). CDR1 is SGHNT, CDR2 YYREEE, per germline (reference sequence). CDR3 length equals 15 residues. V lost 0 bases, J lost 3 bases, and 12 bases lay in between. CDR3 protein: CASSLGQLPDYGYTF. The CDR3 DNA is TGTGCCAGCAGCTTGGGACAGTTACCAGACTATGGCTACACCTTC.

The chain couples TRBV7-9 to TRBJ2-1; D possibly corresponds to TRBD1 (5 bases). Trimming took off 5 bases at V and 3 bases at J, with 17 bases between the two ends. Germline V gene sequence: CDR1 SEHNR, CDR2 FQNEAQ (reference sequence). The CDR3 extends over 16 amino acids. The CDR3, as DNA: TGTGCCAGCAGCCGGCTTCAGGGAAAGGACTACAATGAGCAGTTCTTC. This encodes CASSRLQGKDYNEQFF.

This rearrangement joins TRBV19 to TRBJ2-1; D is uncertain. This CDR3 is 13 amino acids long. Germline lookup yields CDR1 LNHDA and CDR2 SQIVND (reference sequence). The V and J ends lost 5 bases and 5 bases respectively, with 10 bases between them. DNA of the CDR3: TGTGCCAGTAGTCTAGGGCAGAACAATGAGCAGTTCTTC. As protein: CASSLGQNNEQFF.

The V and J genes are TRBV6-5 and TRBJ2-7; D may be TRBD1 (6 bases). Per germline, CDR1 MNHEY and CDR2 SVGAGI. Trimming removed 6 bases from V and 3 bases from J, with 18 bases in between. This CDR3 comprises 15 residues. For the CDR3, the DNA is TGTGCCAGCAGCGCACCCCAGGGGTGGGACTACGAGCAGTACTTC. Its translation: CASSAPQGWDYEQYF.

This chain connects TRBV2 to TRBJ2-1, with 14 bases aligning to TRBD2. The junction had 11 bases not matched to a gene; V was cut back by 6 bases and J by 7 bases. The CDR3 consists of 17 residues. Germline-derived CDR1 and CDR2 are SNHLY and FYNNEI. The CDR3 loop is CASSGSTGLAGVNEQFF. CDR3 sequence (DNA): TGTGCCAGCAGCGGTAGTACGGGACTAGCGGGGGTAAATGAGCAGTTCTTC.

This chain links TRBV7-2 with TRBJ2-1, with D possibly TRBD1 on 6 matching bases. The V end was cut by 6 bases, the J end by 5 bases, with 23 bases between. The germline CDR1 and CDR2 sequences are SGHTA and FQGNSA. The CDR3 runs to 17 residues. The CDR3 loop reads CASRPISQQGIHNEQFF. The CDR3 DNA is TGTGCCAGCAGACCTATCTCCCAACAGGGAATCCACAATGAGCAGTTCTTC.

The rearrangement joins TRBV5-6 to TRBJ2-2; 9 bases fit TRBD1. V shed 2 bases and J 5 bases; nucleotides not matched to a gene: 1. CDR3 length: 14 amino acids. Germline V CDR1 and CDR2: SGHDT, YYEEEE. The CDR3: CASSFGTGTGELFF. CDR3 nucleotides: TGTGCCAGCAGCTTTGGGACAGGGACCGGGGAGCTGTTTTTT.

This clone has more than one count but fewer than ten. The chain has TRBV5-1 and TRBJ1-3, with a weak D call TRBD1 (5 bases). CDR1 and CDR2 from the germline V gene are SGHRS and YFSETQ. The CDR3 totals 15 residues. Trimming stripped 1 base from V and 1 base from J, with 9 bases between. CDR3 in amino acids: CASSLSGESGNTIYF. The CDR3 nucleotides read TGCGCCAGCAGCTTGTCGGGGGAATCTGGAAACACCATATATTTT. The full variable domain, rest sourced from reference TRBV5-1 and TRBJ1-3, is KAGVTQTPRYLIKTRGQQVTLSCSPISGHRSVSWYQQTPGQGLQFLFEYFSETQRNKGNFPGRFSGRQFSNSRSEMNVSTLELGDSALYLCASSLSGESGNTIYFGEGSWLTVV.

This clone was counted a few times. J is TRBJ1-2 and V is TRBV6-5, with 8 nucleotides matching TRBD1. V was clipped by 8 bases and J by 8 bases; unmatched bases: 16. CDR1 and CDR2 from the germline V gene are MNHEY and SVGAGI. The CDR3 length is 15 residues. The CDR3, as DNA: TGTGCCAGCCAACCGCAGGACAGGGTCTTTCAGGGCTACACCTTC. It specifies CASQPQDRVFQGYTF.

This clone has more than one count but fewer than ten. In DNA, the CDR3 is TGTGCCAGCAGAGGACAGCCGAACACTGAAGCTTTCTTT. Amino acids: CASRGQPNTEAFF. This sequence joins TRBV2 and TRBJ1-1, with D perhaps TRBD1 (6 bases). This CDR3 is 13 amino acids long. The V end lost 6 bases, the J end lost 1 base, and 9 bases lay between the germline ends. Germline V gives CDR1 SNHLY, CDR2 FYNNEI.